The rows below give T cell receptor beta chains drawn from one sample of a study of blood T cell repertoires in COVID-19. The repertoire was sequenced with immunoSEQ multiplex PCR; TCRdb's copy has only in-frame clones and lacks some. The sample includes roughly 15,000 clones, about nine tenths of them seen just once. Sequenced material: peripheral blood. The receptors were sampled from a man aged 45-60 years with active COVID-19. CDR3s leave out the opening cysteine and the closing phenylalanine or tryptophan. D genes are given only for firm matches.

CDR3	J	D	V
ASSRGQFRGNTIY	TRBJ1-3	-	TRBV2
ASSLEYGGWNNEQF	TRBJ2-1	TRBD2	TRBV11-1
ASGPSGAAYEQY	TRBJ2-7	TRBD2	TRBV12-5
ASSERGPGKNIQY	TRBJ2-4	-	TRBV2
ASSEVEGRSRLNNEQF	TRBJ2-1	-	TRBV6-1
ASSFRYSGNTIY	TRBJ1-3	-	TRBV5-8
ASSSDSAFTEAF	TRBJ1-1	-	TRBV5-4
ASSIALNYNEQF	TRBJ2-1	-	TRBV19
ASSLTGGVYGYT	TRBJ1-2	TRBD1	TRBV7-9
ASSHRTGTYVDTQY	TRBJ2-3	TRBD1	TRBV18
ASSLGGGRVGDTQY	TRBJ2-3	TRBD2	TRBV5-4
ASSLDYRVYNEQF	TRBJ2-1	-	TRBV28
ATSDFGRGSGETQY	TRBJ2-5	TRBD2	TRBV24-1
ASSFWQGAGGYT	TRBJ1-2	TRBD1	TRBV28
ASMRLAYNEQF	TRBJ2-1	-	TRBV2